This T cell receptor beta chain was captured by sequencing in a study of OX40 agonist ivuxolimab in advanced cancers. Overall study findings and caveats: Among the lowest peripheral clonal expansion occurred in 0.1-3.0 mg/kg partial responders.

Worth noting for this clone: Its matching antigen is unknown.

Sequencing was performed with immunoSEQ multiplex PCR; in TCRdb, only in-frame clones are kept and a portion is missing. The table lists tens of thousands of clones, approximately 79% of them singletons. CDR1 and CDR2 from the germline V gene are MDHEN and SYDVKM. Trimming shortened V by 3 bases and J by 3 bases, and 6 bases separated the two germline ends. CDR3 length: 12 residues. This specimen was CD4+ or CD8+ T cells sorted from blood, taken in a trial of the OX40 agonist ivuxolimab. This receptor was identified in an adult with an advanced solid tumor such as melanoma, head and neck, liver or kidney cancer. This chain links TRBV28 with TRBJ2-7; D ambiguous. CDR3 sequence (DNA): TGTGCCAGCAGTTTCCGCGGCTACGAGCAGTACGTC. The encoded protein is CASSFRGYEQYV.